The TCR beta chain described here comes from a study of T cells in Graves' hyperthyroidism and ophthalmopathy. Graves' hyperthyroidism without ophthalmopathy progression within 18 months was termed stable. The hyperthyroidism patients had all been newly diagnosed, and their disease duration was under 2 months. Their ages ranged from 18 to 65 years. Clinical symptoms, serum thyroxine and TRAb, thyroid ultrasound and orbital computed tomography together formed the diagnostic basis. Deletions cut 2 bases from V and 5 bases from J, with 9 bases between. Germline CDR1 and CDR2: SNHLY and FYNNEI. The CDR3 is 13 amino acids. The TCR beta CDR3 regions underwent amplification using RNA transcripts as the source. HTBI primers drove first-round RT-PCR of the TCR CDR3. TCRdb redid the calling of the multiplex PCR reads with MiXCR, one entry per CDR3 protein. This table has over 650,000 distinct CDR3 sequences, about 15% appearing once.

This clonotype showed up just a few times. This sequence joins TRBV2 and TRBJ1-2, with D tentatively TRBD1 (5 bases). This receptor was obtained from a man aged 18 to 30 with Graves' hyperthyroidism. The sample consisted of blood. The CDR3 region is CASSERGRYGYTF. The CDR3 DNA is TGTGCCAGCAGTGAACGGGGACGGTATGGCTACACCTTC. Full variable domain (outside the CDR3, taken from reference TRBV2 and TRBJ1-2): EPEVTQTPSHQVTQMGQEVILRCVPISNHLYFYWYRQILGQKVEFLVSFYNNEISEKSEIFDDQFSVERPDGSNFTLKIRSTKLEDSAMYFCASSERGRYGYTFGSGTRLTVV.